This T cell receptor (beta chain) was recovered during a study of OX40 agonist ivuxolimab in advanced cancers. Study-level information: It was ivuxolimab, an agonistic anti-OX40 (CD134) antibody, that patients were treated with.

Details on this clone: Its antigen is not known.

Study-wide points: Dose levels from 0.1 to 3.0 mg/kg saw CD4+ and CD8+ blood T cells expand clonally by week 6.

The germline V gene has CDR1 MNHEY and CDR2 SVGAGI. V was trimmed by 6 bases and J by 4 bases, leaving 13 bases between them. The CDR3 has 14 residues. TCRdb's copy holds only in-frame clones and misses some; the assay was immunoSEQ multiplex PCR. The sample holds about 75,000 clones; approximately 85% are singletons and the top ten take under 20%. This chain links TRBV6-5 with TRBJ2-1; tentative D call: TRBD2 (5 bases). Sequencing used CD4+ or CD8+ T cells sorted from blood, obtained in a trial of the OX40 agonist ivuxolimab. The clonotype was recovered from an adult with an advanced solid tumor such as melanoma, head and neck, liver or kidney cancer. The CDR3 protein is CASRTPGEYNEQFF. CDR3 bases: TGTGCCAGCAGGACTCCCGGGGAGTACAATGAGCAGTTCTTC.